This T cell receptor (beta chain) stems from a study of T cells in Graves' hyperthyroidism and ophthalmopathy. RNA transcripts were the template for amplifying TCR beta CDR3 regions. HTBI primers were the set used in a first-round RT-PCR of the TCR CDR3. TCRdb reprocessed the multiplex PCR reads with MiXCR, giving one entry per CDR3 protein. The sample includes approximately 600,000 distinct CDR3 sequences, about 15% seen only once; the top ten take 5.5% to 7.5%. This clonotype was seen ten or more times. The germline V gene has CDR1 MNHEY and CDR2 SVGEGT. The CDR3 sequence is 16 residues long. V was trimmed by 5 bases and J by 6 bases, leaving 19 bases between them.

Sequencing was done on a sample of blood. This clonotype was obtained from a woman in her twenties or thirties with Graves' hyperthyroidism that later progressed to Graves' ophthalmopathy. The chain recombines TRBV6-2 or TRBV6-3 with TRBJ2-2; possibly TRBD1 for D (6 bases). CDR3 in DNA: TGTGCCAGCAGTCCTGGACAGCAGTCAATTTCCGGGGAGCTGTTTTTT. It specifies CASSPGQQSISGELFF.